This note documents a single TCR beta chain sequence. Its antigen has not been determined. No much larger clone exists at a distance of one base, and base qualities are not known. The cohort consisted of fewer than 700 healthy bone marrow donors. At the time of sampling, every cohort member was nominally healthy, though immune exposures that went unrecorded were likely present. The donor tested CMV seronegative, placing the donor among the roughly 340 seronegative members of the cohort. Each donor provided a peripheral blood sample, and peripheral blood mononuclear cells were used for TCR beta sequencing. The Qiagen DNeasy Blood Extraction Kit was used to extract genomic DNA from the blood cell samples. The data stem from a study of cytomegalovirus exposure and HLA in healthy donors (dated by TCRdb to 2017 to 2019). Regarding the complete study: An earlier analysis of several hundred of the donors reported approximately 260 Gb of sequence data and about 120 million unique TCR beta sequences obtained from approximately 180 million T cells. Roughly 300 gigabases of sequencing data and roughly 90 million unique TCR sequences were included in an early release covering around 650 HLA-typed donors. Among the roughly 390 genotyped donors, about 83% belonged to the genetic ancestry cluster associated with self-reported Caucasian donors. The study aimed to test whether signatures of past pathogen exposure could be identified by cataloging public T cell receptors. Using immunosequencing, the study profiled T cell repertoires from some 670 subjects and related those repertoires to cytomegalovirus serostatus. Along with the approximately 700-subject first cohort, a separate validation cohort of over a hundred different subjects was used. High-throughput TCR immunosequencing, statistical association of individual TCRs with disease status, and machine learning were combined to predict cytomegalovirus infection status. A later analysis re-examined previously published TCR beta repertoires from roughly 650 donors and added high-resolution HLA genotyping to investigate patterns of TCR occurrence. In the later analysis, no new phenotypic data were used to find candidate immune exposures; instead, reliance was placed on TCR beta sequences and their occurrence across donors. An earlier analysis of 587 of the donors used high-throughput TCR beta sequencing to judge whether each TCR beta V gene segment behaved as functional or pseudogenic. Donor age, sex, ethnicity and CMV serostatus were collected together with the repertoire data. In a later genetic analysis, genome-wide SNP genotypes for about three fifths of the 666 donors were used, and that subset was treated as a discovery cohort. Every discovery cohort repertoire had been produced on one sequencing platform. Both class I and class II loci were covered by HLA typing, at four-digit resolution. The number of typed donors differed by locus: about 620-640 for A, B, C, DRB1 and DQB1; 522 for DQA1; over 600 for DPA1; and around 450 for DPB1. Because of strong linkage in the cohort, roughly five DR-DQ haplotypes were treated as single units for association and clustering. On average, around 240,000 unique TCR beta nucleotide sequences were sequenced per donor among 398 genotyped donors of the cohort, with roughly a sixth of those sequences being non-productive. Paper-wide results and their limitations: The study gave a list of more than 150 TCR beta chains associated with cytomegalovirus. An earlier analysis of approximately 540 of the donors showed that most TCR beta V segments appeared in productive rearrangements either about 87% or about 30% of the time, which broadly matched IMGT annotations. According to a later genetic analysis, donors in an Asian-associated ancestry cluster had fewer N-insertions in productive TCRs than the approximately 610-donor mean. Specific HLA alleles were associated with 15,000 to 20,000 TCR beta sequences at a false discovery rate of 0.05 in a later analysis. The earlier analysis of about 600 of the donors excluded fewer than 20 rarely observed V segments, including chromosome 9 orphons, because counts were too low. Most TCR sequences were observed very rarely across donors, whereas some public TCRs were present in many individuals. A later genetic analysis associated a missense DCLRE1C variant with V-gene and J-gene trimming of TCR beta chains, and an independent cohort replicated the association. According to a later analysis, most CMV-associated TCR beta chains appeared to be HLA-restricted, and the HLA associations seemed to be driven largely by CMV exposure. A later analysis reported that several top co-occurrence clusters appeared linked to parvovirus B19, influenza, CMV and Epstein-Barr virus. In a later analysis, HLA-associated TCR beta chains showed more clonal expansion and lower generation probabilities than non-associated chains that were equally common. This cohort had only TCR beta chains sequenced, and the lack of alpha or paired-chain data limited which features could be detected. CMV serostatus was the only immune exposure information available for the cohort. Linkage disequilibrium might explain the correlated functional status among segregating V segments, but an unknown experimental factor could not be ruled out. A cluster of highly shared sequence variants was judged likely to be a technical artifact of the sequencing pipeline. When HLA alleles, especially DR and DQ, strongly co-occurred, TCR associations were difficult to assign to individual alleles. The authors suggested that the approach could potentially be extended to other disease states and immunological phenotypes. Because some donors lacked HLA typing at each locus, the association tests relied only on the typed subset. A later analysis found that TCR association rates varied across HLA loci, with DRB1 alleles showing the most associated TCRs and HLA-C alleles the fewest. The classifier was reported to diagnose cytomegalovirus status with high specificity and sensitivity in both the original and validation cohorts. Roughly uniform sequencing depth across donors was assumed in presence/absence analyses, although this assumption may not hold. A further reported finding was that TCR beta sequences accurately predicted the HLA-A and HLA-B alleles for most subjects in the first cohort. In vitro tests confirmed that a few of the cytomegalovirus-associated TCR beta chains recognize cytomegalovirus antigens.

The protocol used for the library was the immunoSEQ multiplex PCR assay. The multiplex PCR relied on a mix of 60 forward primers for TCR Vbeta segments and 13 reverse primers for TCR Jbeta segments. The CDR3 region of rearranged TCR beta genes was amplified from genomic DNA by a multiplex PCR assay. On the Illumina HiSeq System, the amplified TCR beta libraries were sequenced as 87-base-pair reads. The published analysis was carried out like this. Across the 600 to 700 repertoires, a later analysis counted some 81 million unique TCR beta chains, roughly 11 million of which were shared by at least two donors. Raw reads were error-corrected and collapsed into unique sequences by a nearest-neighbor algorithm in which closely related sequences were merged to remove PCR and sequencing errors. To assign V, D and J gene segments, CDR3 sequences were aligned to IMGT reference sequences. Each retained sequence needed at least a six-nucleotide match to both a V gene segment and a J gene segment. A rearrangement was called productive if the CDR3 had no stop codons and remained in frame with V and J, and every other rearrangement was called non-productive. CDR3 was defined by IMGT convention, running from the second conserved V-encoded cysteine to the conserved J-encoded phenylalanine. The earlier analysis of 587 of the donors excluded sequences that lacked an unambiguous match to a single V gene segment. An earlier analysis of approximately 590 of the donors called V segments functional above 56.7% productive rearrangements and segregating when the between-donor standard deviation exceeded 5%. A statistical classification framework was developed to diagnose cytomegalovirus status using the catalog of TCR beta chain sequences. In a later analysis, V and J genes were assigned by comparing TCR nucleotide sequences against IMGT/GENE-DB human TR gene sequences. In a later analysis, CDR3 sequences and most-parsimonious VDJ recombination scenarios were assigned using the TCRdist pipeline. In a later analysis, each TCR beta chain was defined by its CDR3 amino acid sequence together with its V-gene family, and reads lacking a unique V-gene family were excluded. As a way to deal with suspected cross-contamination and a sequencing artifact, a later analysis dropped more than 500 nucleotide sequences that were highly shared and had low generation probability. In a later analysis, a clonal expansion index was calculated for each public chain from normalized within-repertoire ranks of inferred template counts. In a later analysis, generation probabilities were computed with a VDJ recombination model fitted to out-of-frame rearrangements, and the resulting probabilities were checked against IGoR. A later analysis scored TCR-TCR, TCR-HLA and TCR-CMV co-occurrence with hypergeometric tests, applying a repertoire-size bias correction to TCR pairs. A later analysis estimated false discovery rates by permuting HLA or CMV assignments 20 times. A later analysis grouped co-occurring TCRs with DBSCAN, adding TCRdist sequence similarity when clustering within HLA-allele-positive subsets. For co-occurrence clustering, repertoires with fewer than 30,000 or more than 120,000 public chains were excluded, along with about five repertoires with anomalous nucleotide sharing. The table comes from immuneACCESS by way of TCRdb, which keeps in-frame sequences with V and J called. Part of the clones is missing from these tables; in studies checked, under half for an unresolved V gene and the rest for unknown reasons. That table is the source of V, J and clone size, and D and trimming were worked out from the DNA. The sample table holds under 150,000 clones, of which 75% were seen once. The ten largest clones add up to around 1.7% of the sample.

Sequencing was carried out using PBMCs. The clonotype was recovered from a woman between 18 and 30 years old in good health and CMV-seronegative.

The CDR3 corresponds to CASRPTGTDTQYF. The DNA sequence reads TGTGCCAGCAGGCCGACTGGCACAGATACGCAGTATTTT. Recombination joined TRBV11-3 with TRBJ2-3, with no confident D gene call. The trim is 6 bases for V and 1 base for J, with a gap of 8 bases between the germline ends. CDR1 SGHNT and CDR2 YENEEA were looked up in the germline V gene. The CDR3 covers 13 residues, taking in both the cysteine and the phenylalanine. Just the 39-base CDR3 DNA is kept, in frame starting at base 1.